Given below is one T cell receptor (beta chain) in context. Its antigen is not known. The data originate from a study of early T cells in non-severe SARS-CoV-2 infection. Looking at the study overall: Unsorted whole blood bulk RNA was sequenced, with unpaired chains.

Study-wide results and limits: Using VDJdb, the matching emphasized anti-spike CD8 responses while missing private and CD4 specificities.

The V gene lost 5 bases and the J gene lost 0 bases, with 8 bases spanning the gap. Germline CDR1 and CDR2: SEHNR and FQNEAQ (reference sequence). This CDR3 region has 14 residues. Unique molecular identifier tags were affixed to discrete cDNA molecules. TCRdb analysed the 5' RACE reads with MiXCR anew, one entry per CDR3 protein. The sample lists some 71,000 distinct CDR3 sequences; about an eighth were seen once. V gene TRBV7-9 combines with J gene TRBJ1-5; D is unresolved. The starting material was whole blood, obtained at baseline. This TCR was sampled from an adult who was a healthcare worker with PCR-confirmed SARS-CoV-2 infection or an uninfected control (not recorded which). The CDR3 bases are TGTGCCAGCAGCCAGTTGTCTAGCAATCAGCCCCAGCATTTT. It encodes CASSQLSSNQPQHF.